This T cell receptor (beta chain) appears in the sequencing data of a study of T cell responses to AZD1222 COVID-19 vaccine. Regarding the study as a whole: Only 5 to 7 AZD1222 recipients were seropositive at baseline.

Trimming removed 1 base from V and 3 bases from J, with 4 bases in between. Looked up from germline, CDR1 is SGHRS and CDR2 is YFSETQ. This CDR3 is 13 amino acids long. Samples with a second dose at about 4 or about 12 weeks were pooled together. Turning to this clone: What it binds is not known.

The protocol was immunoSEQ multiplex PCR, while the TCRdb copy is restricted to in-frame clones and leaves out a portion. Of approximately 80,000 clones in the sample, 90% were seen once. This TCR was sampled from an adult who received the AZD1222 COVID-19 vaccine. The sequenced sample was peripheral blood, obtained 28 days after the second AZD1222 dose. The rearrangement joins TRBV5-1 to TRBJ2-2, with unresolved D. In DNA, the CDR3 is TGCGCCAGCAGCTTGAGGGACACCGGGGAGCTGTTTTTT. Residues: CASSLRDTGELFF.